A selection of T cell receptor beta chains follows, all from one sample in a study of T cell changes during pregnancy in multiple sclerosis. Assay: immunoSEQ multiplex PCR; the TCRdb copy retains only in-frame clones and omits some. The sample has about 77,000 clones; approximately 94% are singletons. Material: peripheral blood, obtained after pregnancy. All receptors come from a female donor in good health, enrolled as a control in a pregnancy study. Both conserved end residues are part of each CDR3. Each record gives: D gene, J gene, V gene, CDR3 length, clone size, CDR3 protein, CDR3 DNA. The D gene is left open where the match is weak. Clone size is not always given. Where it is, it says once, few, many or a class for expanded clones.

NA,TRBJ1-4,TRBV18,17,NA,CASSTASARRGPWKLFF,TGTGCCAGCTCAACCGCCTCGGCTAGGAGGGGACCTTGGAAACTGTTTTTT
TRBD2,TRBJ2-3,TRBV4-1,17,NA,CASSQGVSGRTKDTQYF,TGCGCCAGCAGCCAAGGGGTAAGCGGGAGGACTAAGGATACGCAGTATTTT
TRBD2,TRBJ2-1,TRBV30,17,once,CAWSVAGGWSSYNEQFF,TGTGCCTGGAGTGTAGCGGGGGGGTGGAGCTCCTACAATGAGCAGTTCTTC
NA,TRBJ2-1,TRBV15,14,NA,CATRGASGNNEQFF,TGTGCCACCAGGGGGGCTAGCGGCAACAATGAGCAGTTCTTC
NA,TRBJ2-1,TRBV7-9,12,once,CASSPPALEQFF,TGTGCCAGCAGCCCACCCGCCCTAGAGCAGTTCTTC
NA,TRBJ2-5,TRBV7-2,13,few,CASSLALQETQYF,TGTGCCAGCAGCTTAGCCTTACAAGAGACCCAGTACTTC
NA,TRBJ2-5,TRBV20-1,11,NA,CSGLERETQYF,TGCAGTGGCCTAGAGAGAGAGACCCAGTACTTC
TRBD2,TRBJ2-5,TRBV28,15,NA,CASRVAGGYQETQYF,TGTGCCAGCAGAGTAGCGGGAGGGTACCAAGAGACCCAGTACTTC
NA,TRBJ2-1,TRBV4-3,14,NA,CASSQEGLADEQFF,TGCGCCAGCAGCCAAGAGGGTCTGGCGGATGAGCAGTTCTTC
NA,TRBJ2-5,TRBV9,15,NA,CASSVAETSQETQYF,TGTGCCAGCAGCGTAGCCGAAACTAGTCAAGAGACCCAGTACTTC
TRBD1,TRBJ1-2,TRBV10-1,13,NA,CASRGQDNYGYTF,TGCGCCAGCAGGGGACAGGATAACTATGGCTACACCTTC
NA,TRBJ1-6,TRBV28,11,NA,CASSLGSLIHF,TGTGCCAGCAGTTTGGGCAGCTTGATCCACTTT
NA,TRBJ1-1,TRBV5-1,15,NA,CASSLSGGLNTEAFF,TGCGCCAGCAGCTTGAGTGGGGGCTTGAACACTGAAGCTTTCTTT
TRBD2,TRBJ2-1,TRBV4-2,17,NA,CASSQWASGGSYNEQFF,TGTGCCAGCAGCCAATGGGCTAGCGGGGGTTCTTACAATGAGCAGTTCTTC
TRBD1,TRBJ1-6,TRBV30,13,once,CAWTGTVNSPLHF,TGTGCCTGGACCGGGACAGTAAATTCACCCCTCCACTTT
TRBD2,TRBJ2-3,TRBV9,15,NA,CASSVRLAGTDTQYF,TGTGCCAGCAGCGTAAGACTAGCGGGAACAGATACGCAGTATTTT
NA,TRBJ1-6,TRBV11-1,14,NA,CASSWSGSGSALHF,TGTGCCAGCAGCTGGTCTGGCAGCGGTTCGGCCCTCCACTTT
TRBD2,TRBJ2-5,TRBV9,15,NA,CASGGVAGSQETQYF,TGTGCCAGTGGCGGGGTAGCGGGGTCACAAGAGACCCAGTACTTC
TRBD1,TRBJ2-3,TRBV5-1,17,once,CASSAGTGSTSTDTQYF,TGCGCCAGCAGTGCTGGGACAGGATCGACTAGCACAGATACGCAGTATTTT
TRBD2,TRBJ2-5,TRBV25-1,15,NA,CASRTSGRGGETQYF,TGTGCCAGCCGGACTAGCGGGAGAGGGGGGGAGACCCAGTACTTC
NA,TRBJ2-7,TRBV5-1,17,NA,CASSLGGRIFPSYEQYF,TGCGCCAGCAGCTTGGGGGGGCGGATATTCCCATCCTACGAGCAGTACTTC
NA,TRBJ2-3,TRBV30,11,NA,CAWSDQDTQYF,TGTGCCTGGAGTGATCAAGATACGCAGTATTTT
TRBD1,TRBJ1-2,TRBV2,15,NA,CASRKDRLENYGYTF,TGTGCCAGCAGGAAGGACAGGCTTGAGAACTATGGCTACACCTTC
NA,TRBJ2-5,TRBV18,13,NA,CASSPTGPETQYF,TGTGCCAGCTCTCCGACAGGTCCCGAGACCCAGTACTTC
TRBD1,TRBJ2-7,TRBV10-3,14,NA,CAIRGQGLIYEQYF,TGTGCCATCAGGGGACAGGGTTTAATATACGAGCAGTACTTC